A single sample is the source of the 18 T cell receptor beta chains below, sequenced in a study of T-cell memory formation after mild COVID-19. MiXCR, applied by TCRdb to the 5' RACE reads, yields one record per CDR3 protein. This table has roughly 120,000 distinct CDR3 sequences, approximately 15% appearing once. The source material was PBMCs or a T cell subset sorted from them (not recorded which). The receptors come from an adult woman who had mild COVID-19 (a few samples of this study predate the infection). Cell type and time point are not known.

The genes are TRBV5-5 and TRBJ2-1, with D unclear. This CDR3 has 13 residues. Trimming removed 2 bases from V and 4 bases from J, with 7 bases in between. The germline V gene has CDR1 SGHKS and CDR2 YYEKEE (reference sequence). The CDR3 DNA sequence: TGTGCCAGCAGCTTAACGGATTACAATGAGCAGTTCTTC. This encodes CASSLTDYNEQFF.

Only a few counts were recorded for this clonotype. This chain uses TRBV12-3 or TRBV12-4 with TRBJ2-1; TRBD2 might be the D (6 bases). The V gene lost 0 bases and the J gene lost 3 bases, with 12 bases spanning the gap. The CDR3 totals 16 residues. The CDR3, as DNA: TGTGCCAGCAGTTTAGCCGTCTGGGGGGTCTACAATGAGCAGTTCTTC. Translation: CASSLAVWGVYNEQFF.

This clonotype showed up just a few times. CDR3 nucleotides: TGTGCCAGCAGTTTATCGAAAGCTAGCGGGAGATACGAGCAGTACTTC. Translation gives CASSLSKASGRYEQYF. The V call is TRBV27, the J call TRBJ2-7, with 10 bases aligning to TRBD2. This CDR3 is built from 16 residues. Germline CDR1 and CDR2: MNHEY and SMNVEV (reference sequence). J was trimmed by 4 bases and V by 0 bases; bases with no gene match: 6.

This chain uses TRBV13 with TRBJ1-2, with 10 bases that match TRBD1. The CDR3 runs 15 residues. Germline CDR1 PRHDT, CDR2 FYEKMQ (reference sequence). V dropped 5 bases and J dropped 8; count of bases not matched to a gene: 11. CDR3 bases: TGTGCCAGCAGCCCCGGTAGACAGGGGGCGAGCGGCTACACCTTC. It yields the protein CASSPGRQGASGYTF.

This rearrangement joins TRBV19 to TRBJ2-7; TRBD1 agrees at 8 bases. From germline, CDR1 is LNHDA and CDR2 SQIVND (reference sequence). This CDR3 contains 15 residues. V dropped 5 bases and J dropped 0; count of bases not matched to a gene: 6. The CDR3 bases are TGTGCCAGTAGTGCGGACAGGGCAACCTCCTACGAGCAGTACTTC. Translating it yields CASSADRATSYEQYF.

The sample holds a few counts of this clonotype. V is TRBV2 and J is TRBJ1-3; tentatively, D is TRBD1 (6 bases). The V gene's germline CDR1 is SNHLY and CDR2 FYNNEI. V was pared by 3 bases and J by 0 bases, with 9 bases between. The CDR3 is 15 amino acids. CDR3 loop: CASSDPGVSGNTIYF. CDR3 DNA sequence: TGTGCCAGCAGTGACCCAGGGGTCTCTGGAAACACCATATATTTT.

The chain employs TRBV4-2 and TRBJ2-1; 14 bases map to TRBD2. Unmatched junction bases numbered 8, after V lost 2 bases and J lost 5 bases. The CDR3 is made up of 18 amino acids. CDR1 and CDR2 (germline): LGHNA, YNFKEQ. For the CDR3, the DNA is TGTGCCAGCAGCCAACGCGGACTAGCGGGGGGCCCCCACAATGAGCAGTTCTTC. Translation gives CASSQRGLAGGPHNEQFF.

This clonotype was observed a few times. The CDR3 here is CASSLVSLGPYEQYF. CDR3 bases: TGTGCCAGCAGTTTAGTATCCTTAGGACCTTACGAGCAGTACTTC. The rearrangement uses TRBV27 and TRBJ2-7; no clear D gene. Germline lookup yields CDR1 MNHEY and CDR2 SMNVEV (reference sequence). The ends were cut back, 2 bases at V and 4 bases at J, with 15 bases in the middle. This CDR3 region has 15 residues.

This clonotype was recorded a few times. This rearrangement joins TRBV20-1 to TRBJ2-7; weak D call: TRBD2 (6 bases). The CDR3 has 13 amino acids. V was shortened by 3 bases and J by 5 bases, with 14 bases between the two germline ends. Germline CDR1 reads DFQATT; CDR2 reads SNEGSKA (reference sequence). The chain's CDR3 is CSAREGLSHEQYF. The CDR3, as DNA: TGCAGTGCTAGGGAGGGGTTAAGCCACGAGCAGTACTTC.

This clonotype came up once. The gene calls are TRBV29-1 and TRBJ2-7; TRBD1 aligns across 10 bases. V dropped 1 base and J dropped 1; count of bases not matched to a gene: 1. Per germline, CDR1 SQVTM and CDR2 ANQGSEA. This CDR3 is built from 14 residues. CDR3 loop: CSVEGTGGSYEQYF. For the CDR3, the DNA is TGCAGCGTTGAAGGGACAGGGGGATCCTACGAGCAGTACTTC.

V gene TRBV2 combines with J gene TRBJ1-1, with D maybe TRBD1 (5 bases). Trimming took off 8 bases at V and 5 bases at J, with 21 bases between the two ends. Looked up from germline, CDR1 is SNHLY and CDR2 is FYNNEI. The CDR3 sequence is 15 residues long. This CDR3 is CASDRDRGLGTEAFF. DNA for the CDR3: TGTGCCAGCGATCGCGATCGGGGGTTGGGGACTGAAGCTTTCTTT.

The chain joins TRBV20-1 to TRBJ1-2; 8 bases are shared with TRBD1. The CDR3 is 13 residues long. The V segment lost 3 bases and the J segment 3 bases; nucleotides outside the gene matches: 3. Germline-derived CDR1 and CDR2 are DFQATT and SNEGSKA (reference sequence). The CDR3 here is CSARDRVDYGYTF. The CDR3 region has the DNA TGCAGTGCTAGGGACAGGGTAGACTATGGCTACACCTTC.

Note on this clonotype: Germline is not matched at one junction end, which may reflect a read error. This chain connects TRBV24-1 to TRBJ2-2, with a weak D call TRBD2 (6 bases). Germline CDR1 and CDR2: KGHDR and SFDVKD. This CDR3 is 15 amino acids long. The CDR3, as DNA: TGTGCCACCAGCCCTTCCGGTACTAGCTCCGGGGAGCTGTATTTT. Translated: CATSPSGTSSGELYF.

This clonotype was seen only a few times. The chain recombines TRBV6-6 with TRBJ1-2, with D possibly matching TRBD1 (6 bases). The CDR3 is made up of 13 amino acids. V shed 4 bases and J shed 4 bases, with 10 bases lying between them. Germline V CDR1 and CDR2: MNHNY, SVGAGI (reference sequence). The CDR3: CASSSGQIYGYTF. As DNA, the CDR3 is TGTGCCAGCAGTTCCGGACAGATCTATGGCTACACCTTC.

This rearrangement joins TRBV3-1 to TRBJ1-2; 8 positions match TRBD1. Germline values: CDR1 LGHDT, CDR2 YNNKEL (reference sequence). The CDR3 has 14 amino acids. V shed 3 bases, J shed 8 bases, and the junction held 8 bases outside the gene matches. CDR3 bases: TGTGCCAGCAGCCAGGGCAGGGGGCCGGGAGGCTACACCTTC. Its translation: CASSQGRGPGGYTF. Complete variable domain (other parts from reference TRBV3-1 and TRBJ1-2): DTAVSQTPKYLVTQMGNDKSIKCEQNLGHDTMYWYKQDSKKFLKIMFSYNNKELIINETVPNRFSPKSPDKAHLNLHINSLELGDSAVYFCASSQGRGPGGYTFGSGTRLTVV.

The chain couples TRBV27 to TRBJ1-1, with D unclear. Germline CDR1 is MNHEY and CDR2 is SMNVEV (reference sequence). This CDR3 has 12 amino acids. V was trimmed by 4 bases and J by 3 bases, leaving 6 bases between them. The CDR3 bases are TGTGCCAGCAGTTCCCTATACACTGAAGCTTTCTTT. This translates into CASSSLYTEAFF.

This clonotype was picked up a small number of times. The chain recombines TRBV2 with TRBJ2-5; 10 positions match TRBD1. Unmatched junction bases numbered 5, after V lost 5 bases and J lost 2 bases. The germline gives CDR1 SNHLY, CDR2 FYNNEI. The CDR3 length is 15 residues. The CDR3 protein is CASSLGQGVQETQYF. CDR3 nucleotide sequence: TGTGCCAGCAGTTTAGGACAGGGGGTTCAAGAGACCCAGTACTTC.

In its sample, this clonotype was seen a few times. This chain connects TRBV7-6 to TRBJ2-2, with TRBD1 as a possible D gene (6 bases). This CDR3 is built from 15 residues. Germline CDR1 SGHVS, CDR2 FNYEAQ. Trimming removed 1 base at V and 1 base at J, with 7 bases between. The CDR3 region has the DNA TGTGCCAGCAGCTTAGGGGGACAGAACACCGGGGAGCTGTTTTTT. It is translated as CASSLGGQNTGELFF.